The entry below describes one T cell receptor (beta chain). What it binds is unknown. Unique molecular identifiers were present on the cDNA, which also gained a universal primer site by template switching. Using its own MiXCR run on the 5' RACE reads, TCRdb lists one record per CDR3 protein. Of 700,000 to 950,000 distinct CDR3 sequences listed, roughly an eighth are singletons. Healthy Caucasians were all of the donors. The data originate from a study of identical twins. General study points: Insertions ran lower in abundant cord blood beta clonotypes, though not in memory repertoires.

The CDR3 contains 14 residues. Germline V gene data show CDR1 as SEHNR and CDR2 as FQNEAQ (reference sequence). The ends lost 6 bases at V and 5 bases at J; junction bases unmatched: 9. These same data were also listed under a study on yellow fever vaccine responses in identical twins.

This receptor was taken from a woman under 30 in good health. The genes are TRBV7-9 and TRBJ1-1; 7 bases are a match to TRBD1. Sequenced material: PBMCs. The CDR3 DNA is TGTGCCAGCAGTCGAGGACAGGACCGGACTGAAGCTTTCTTT. As protein: CASSRGQDRTEAFF.